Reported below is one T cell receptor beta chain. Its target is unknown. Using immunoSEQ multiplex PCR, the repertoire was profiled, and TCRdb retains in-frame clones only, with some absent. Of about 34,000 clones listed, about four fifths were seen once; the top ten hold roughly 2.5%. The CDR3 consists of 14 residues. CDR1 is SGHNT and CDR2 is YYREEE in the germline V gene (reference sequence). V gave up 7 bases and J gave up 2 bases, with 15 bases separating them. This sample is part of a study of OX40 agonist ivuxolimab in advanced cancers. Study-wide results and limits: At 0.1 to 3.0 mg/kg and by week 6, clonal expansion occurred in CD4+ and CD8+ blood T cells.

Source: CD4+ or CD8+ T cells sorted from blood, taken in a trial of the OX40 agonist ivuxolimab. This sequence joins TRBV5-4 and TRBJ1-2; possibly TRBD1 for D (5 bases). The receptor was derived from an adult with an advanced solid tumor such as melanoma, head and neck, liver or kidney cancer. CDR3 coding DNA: TGTGCCAGCTACCCCATAGGGGCAAACTATGGCTACACCTTC. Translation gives CASYPIGANYGYTF.